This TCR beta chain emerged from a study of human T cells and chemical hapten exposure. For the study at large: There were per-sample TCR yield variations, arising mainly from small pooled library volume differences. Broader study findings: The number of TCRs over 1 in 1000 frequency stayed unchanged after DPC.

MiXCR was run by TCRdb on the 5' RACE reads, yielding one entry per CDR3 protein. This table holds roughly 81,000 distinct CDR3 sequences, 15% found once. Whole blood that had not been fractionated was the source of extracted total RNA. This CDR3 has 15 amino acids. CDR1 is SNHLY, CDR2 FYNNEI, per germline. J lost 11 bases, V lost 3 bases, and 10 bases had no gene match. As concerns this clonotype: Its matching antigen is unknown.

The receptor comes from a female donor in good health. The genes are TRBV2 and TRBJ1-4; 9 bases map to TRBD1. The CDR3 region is CASSEGTGQGHKLFF. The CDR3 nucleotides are TGTGCCAGCAGTGAGGGCACGGGACAGGGTCACAAACTGTTTTTT.